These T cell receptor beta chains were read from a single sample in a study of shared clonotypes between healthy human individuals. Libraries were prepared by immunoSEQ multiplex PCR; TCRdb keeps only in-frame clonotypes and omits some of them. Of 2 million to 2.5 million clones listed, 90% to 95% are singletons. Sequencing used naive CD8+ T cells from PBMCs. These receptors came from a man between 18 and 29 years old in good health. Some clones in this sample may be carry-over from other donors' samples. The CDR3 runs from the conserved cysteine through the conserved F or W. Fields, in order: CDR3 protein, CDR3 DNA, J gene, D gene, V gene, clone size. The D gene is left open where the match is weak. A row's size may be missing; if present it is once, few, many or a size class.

CASSPNTGELFF TGTGCCAGCAGCCCGAACACCGGGGAGCTGTTTTTT TRBJ2-2 NA TRBV13 NA
CASSLTGEETQYF TGTGCCAGCAGCTTGACAGGGGAGGAGACCCAGTACTTC TRBJ2-5 TRBD1 TRBV13 NA
CASSGRDGHSSTDTQYF TGTGCCAGCAGTGGCCGGGACGGCCATTCTAGCACAGATACGCAGTATTTT TRBJ2-3 NA TRBV6-1 NA
CASSTPLAGYEQYF TGTGCCAGCAGTACCCCACTAGCGGGGTACGAGCAGTACTTC TRBJ2-7 TRBD2 TRBV7-8 NA
CASSLYSNQPQHF TGTGCCAGCAGTTTATATAGTAATCAGCCCCAGCATTTT TRBJ1-5 NA TRBV28 NA
CASRDLTGYTEAFF TGTGCCAGCAGAGACCTAACAGGGTACACTGAAGCTTTCTTT TRBJ1-1 NA TRBV13 NA
CASSLGGASNTEAFF TGTGCCAGCAGCTTAGGGGGCGCTTCGAACACTGAAGCTTTCTTT TRBJ1-1 NA TRBV7-8 NA
CASSGGRVYEQYF TGTGCCAGCAGTGGCGGGAGGGTCTACGAGCAGTACTTC TRBJ2-7 TRBD2 TRBV27 NA
CASSLSRYTEAFF TGTGCCAGCAGTTTGAGCAGATACACTGAAGCTTTCTTT TRBJ1-1 NA TRBV27 NA
CASSSPGHIEGSSYEQYF TGTGCCAGCAGCTCCCCGGGACATATTGAGGGTAGCTCCTACGAGCAGTACTTC TRBJ2-7 NA TRBV7-6 NA
CASSLRDRGLITYEQYF TGTGCCAGCAGCTTAAGGGACAGGGGTCTAATTACCTACGAGCAGTACTTC TRBJ2-7 TRBD1 TRBV7-8 NA
CAISGENTGELFF TGTGCCATCAGTGGAGAGAACACCGGGGAGCTGTTTTTT TRBJ2-2 NA TRBV10-3 few
CAWSVGVGTSGEETQYF TGTGCCTGGAGTGTAGGGGTTGGGACTAGCGGAGAAGAGACCCAGTACTTC TRBJ2-5 TRBD2 TRBV30 NA
CASSLVGTYEQYF TGTGCCAGCAGCTTGGTCGGCACCTACGAGCAGTACTTC TRBJ2-7 NA TRBV5-4 NA
CASSPHSDSPHDNEQFF TGCGCCAGCAGCCCCCATTCGGATAGCCCCCACGACAATGAGCAGTTCTTC TRBJ2-1 NA TRBV4-3 NA
CASSQRRQDRSGANVLTF TGTGCCAGCAGCCAGCGGAGACAGGATAGGTCTGGGGCCAACGTCCTGACTTTC TRBJ2-6 NA TRBV7-9 NA
CASSPEREGTGELFF TGTGCCAGCAGCCCCGAGCGGGAGGGCACCGGGGAGCTGTTTTTT TRBJ2-2 TRBD2 TRBV7-9 NA
CASSLDRTYEQYF TGTGCCAGCAGCTTAGACAGGACCTACGAGCAGTACTTC TRBJ2-7 NA TRBV5-4 NA
CASSVGKAGVTDTQYF TGTGCCAGCAGCGTAGGAAAGGCAGGGGTCACAGATACGCAGTATTTT TRBJ2-3 NA TRBV9 NA
CASRFVVGEGQPQHF TGTGCCAGCAGGTTCGTAGTGGGGGAGGGACAGCCCCAGCATTTT TRBJ1-5 NA TRBV2 NA
CASSPRQGAGNTIYF TGTGCCAGCAGTCCCCGACAGGGGGCGGGAAACACCATATATTTT TRBJ1-3 TRBD1 TRBV27 NA
CASSPLEAEETQYF TGCGCCAGCAGCCCCCTCGAGGCCGAAGAGACCCAGTACTTC TRBJ2-5 NA TRBV4-1 NA
CASSPPPPDTQYF TGTGCCAGCAGCCCCCCGCCGCCGGATACGCAGTATTTT TRBJ2-3 NA TRBV14 NA
CASSQRTTGELFF TGCGCCAGCAGCCAACGGACGACCGGGGAGCTGTTTTTT TRBJ2-2 NA TRBV4-1 NA
CASSWDGSSYEQYF TGTGCCAGCAGTTGGGACGGCAGCTCCTACGAGCAGTACTTC TRBJ2-7 NA TRBV27 NA
CASSFNLVSSGTVNEQFF TGTGCCAGCAGTTTCAATCTGGTTTCTAGCGGGACGGTCAATGAGCAGTTCTTC TRBJ2-1 TRBD2 TRBV28 NA
CASSYSRALTYEQYF TGTGCCAGCAGTTACTCGAGGGCGCTTACCTACGAGCAGTACTTC TRBJ2-7 NA TRBV6-5 NA
CASSSPGQGLNQPQHF TGTGCCAGCAGCTCCCCGGGACAGGGGTTAAATCAGCCCCAGCATTTT TRBJ1-5 TRBD1 TRBV28 NA
CASSLGGGEQYF TGTGCCAGCAGCTTGGGCGGGGGCGAGCAGTACTTC TRBJ2-7 TRBD2 TRBV5-5 NA
CASSLGQSEAFF TGTGCCAGCAGCTTAGGGCAGTCTGAAGCTTTCTTT TRBJ1-1 NA TRBV7-9 NA
CASSEWGSSDTQYF TGTGCCAGCAGTGAATGGGGTAGCTCGGATACGCAGTATTTT TRBJ2-3 NA TRBV25-1 NA
CARQTPGQGSWTRSYNEQFF TGTGCCAGACAGACACCGGGACAGGGGTCCTGGACACGCTCCTACAATGAGCAGTTCTTC TRBJ2-1 TRBD1 TRBV5-3 once
CASGEFSNQPQHF TGTGCCAGCGGAGAGTTTAGCAATCAGCCCCAGCATTTT TRBJ1-5 NA TRBV27 NA
CASGLADLRETQYF TGTGCCAGCGGGCTAGCGGACCTACGGGAGACCCAGTACTTC TRBJ2-5 TRBD2 TRBV28 NA
CASSSSGSTHNEQFF TGTGCCAGCAGCTCCAGCGGGAGTACACACAATGAGCAGTTCTTC TRBJ2-1 TRBD2 TRBV7-9 NA
CASKLLSDNEQFF TGTGCCAGCAAGCTACTTAGCGACAATGAGCAGTTCTTC TRBJ2-1 NA TRBV27 NA
CASTSSGLAGGGETQYF TGTGCCAGCACCTCATCCGGGCTAGCGGGAGGTGGAGAGACCCAGTACTTC TRBJ2-5 TRBD2 TRBV28 NA
CASSYSKGGTEAFF TGTGCCAGCAGTTACTCGAAGGGAGGGACTGAAGCTTTCTTT TRBJ1-1 NA TRBV6-5 few
CASSEPETGPWGLNEQFF TGCGCCAGCAGTGAGCCGGAGACAGGTCCTTGGGGGCTCAATGAGCAGTTCTTC TRBJ2-1 NA TRBV10-1 NA
CAISESTSGGGYGYTF TGTGCCATCAGTGAGTCGACCTCCGGGGGAGGATATGGCTACACCTTC TRBJ1-2 NA TRBV10-3 NA
CASSLWQGAGTF TGTGCCAGCAGCTTGTGGCAGGGGGCGGGCACCTTC TRBJ1-2 TRBD1 TRBV5-6 once
CASSQGKGSEQYF TGTGCCAGCAGCCAAGGAAAGGGAAGCGAGCAGTACTTC TRBJ2-7 NA TRBV14 NA
CSVLNSDSNYGYTF TGCAGCGTACTCAACTCGGACAGTAACTATGGCTACACCTTC TRBJ1-2 NA TRBV29-1 NA
CASSGENSAGANEKLFF TGTGCCAGCAGTGGGGAGAATTCGGCAGGGGCTAATGAAAAACTGTTTTTT TRBJ1-4 NA TRBV6-1 NA
CASSFTRGRLTDTQYF TGTGCCAGCAGCTTTACCCGCGGGCGCCTAACAGATACGCAGTATTTT TRBJ2-3 NA TRBV11-2 NA
CATRIPGEETQYF TGTGCCACCAGGATCCCAGGGGAAGAGACCCAGTACTTC TRBJ2-5 NA TRBV15 NA
CASSPPMTGNEQFF TGTGCCAGCAGCCCACCTATGACGGGAAATGAGCAGTTCTTC TRBJ2-1 NA TRBV7-2 NA
CASSPRSGGAYEQYF TGCGCCAGCAGCCCCCGGTCAGGGGGCGCCTACGAGCAGTACTTC TRBJ2-7 TRBD1 TRBV4-3 NA
CASSYPDRGDGYTF TGTGCCAGCAGTTACCCGGACAGGGGGGATGGCTACACCTTC TRBJ1-2 TRBD1 TRBV6-6 once
CASSPLGAGTNEKLFF TGTGCCAGCAGCCCCCTGGGGGCAGGGACTAATGAAAAACTGTTTTTT TRBJ1-4 NA TRBV7-9 NA
CASSANPWDRGETQYF TGTGCCAGCAGCGCAAACCCCTGGGACAGGGGTGAGACCCAGTACTTC TRBJ2-5 TRBD1 TRBV9 NA
CASSHSRGATEAFF TGTGCCAGCAGTCACAGTAGGGGCGCGACTGAAGCTTTCTTT TRBJ1-1 NA TRBV6-6 NA
CASSLMDSLNYGYTF TGTGCCAGCAGCTTAATGGACAGTCTTAACTATGGCTACACCTTC TRBJ1-2 NA TRBV5-4 NA